What follows are 20 T cell receptor beta chains derived from one specimen sequenced in a study of blood T cell repertoires in COVID-19. Method: immunoSEQ multiplex PCR; TCRdb's copy keeps in-frame clones and lacks some. This sample carries fewer than 350,000 clones, approximately 91% of them seen once, and the ten largest clones take 1%. Source material: PBMCs or T cells enriched from blood (not recorded which). The origin of the receptors is a woman aged 25-40 years who had been exposed to COVID-19.

The chain employs TRBV11-2 and TRBJ2-7; D call uncertain. Per germline, CDR1 SGHAT and CDR2 FQNNGV. V lost 1 base to trimming and J lost 2 bases, with 6 bases between them. This CDR3 has 13 amino acids. CDR3 nucleotide sequence: TGTGCCAGCAGCTTAGTGGCAACCTACGAGCAGTACTTC. Translation: CASSLVATYEQYF.

The chain combines TRBV11-2 with TRBJ1-2, with TRBD1 as a possible D gene (6 bases). The germline V gene encodes CDR1 SGHAT and CDR2 FQNNGV. Trimming left V 5 bases short and J 0 bases short, with 19 bases between. The CDR3 has 17 amino acids. CDR3 sequence (DNA): TGTGCCAGCAGCGACCGGGACAAAGGACGGCCTAACTATGGCTACACCTTC. Translated, it gives CASSDRDKGRPNYGYTF.

CDR3 in amino acids: CASSLKPLGGGVYEQYF. CDR3 DNA sequence: TGTGCCAGCAGTTTAAAACCCTTGGGAGGGGGTGTCTACGAGCAGTACTTC. This chain joins TRBV27 and TRBJ2-7, with a possible D match to TRBD2 (7 bases). Between the trimmed V and J ends, which lost 2 bases and 3 bases, there was a span of 20 bases. CDR3 length: 17 residues. Germline V gives CDR1 MNHEY, CDR2 SMNVEV (reference sequence).

The chain is built from TRBV6-6 and TRBJ1-1; TRBD1 matches at 8 bases. The CDR3 loop spans 16 amino acids. CDR1 MNHNY and CDR2 SVGAGI come from the germline V gene (reference sequence). V lost 5 bases, J lost 4 bases, and 12 bases stayed unmatched. CDR3 DNA sequence: TGTGCCAGCAGTACCTACCAGGGGGCGTCGGGCACTGAAGCTTTCTTT. This encodes CASSTYQGASGTEAFF.

V is TRBV6-5 and J is TRBJ2-3, with D possibly TRBD1 on 5 matching bases. This CDR3 spans 15 amino acids. V was trimmed by 2 bases and J by 5 bases, leaving 14 bases between them. Looked up from germline, CDR1 is MNHEY and CDR2 is SVGAGI. The CDR3 DNA reads TGTGCCAGCAGTTACAGGGGCCCCGGCGTAGATACGCAGTATTTT. Protein: CASSYRGPGVDTQYF.

The chain is built from TRBV5-1 and TRBJ2-1; D unclear. The V gene lost 4 bases and the J gene lost 11 bases, with 25 bases spanning the gap. Germline-derived CDR1 and CDR2 are SGHRS and YFSETQ. The CDR3 consists of 16 residues. This CDR3 is CASSLRLPAVTMKQFF. The CDR3 DNA sequence: TGCGCCAGCAGCCTTCGGTTGCCCGCGGTCACAATGAAGCAGTTCTTC.

This clone was counted a few times. The gene calls are TRBV28 and TRBJ1-2; D unclear. Germline V gene lookup returns CDR1 MDHEN and CDR2 SYDVKM. The CDR3 length is 13 residues. V lost 6 bases and J lost 4, with 12 bases in between. CDR3 protein: CASSLTQIYGYTF. As DNA, the CDR3 is TGTGCCAGCAGCCTCACACAGATCTATGGCTACACCTTC.

This clone was picked up one time. This chain joins TRBV6-5 and TRBJ1-4; no reliable D call. The CDR3 extends over 12 amino acids. The germline V and J ends were trimmed by 6 bases and 4 bases, with 6 bases remaining between them. Germline CDR1 MNHEY, CDR2 SVGAGI. CDR3 loop: CASSSNNEKLFF. DNA for the CDR3: TGTGCCAGCAGCTCTAATAATGAAAAACTGTTTTTT.

The chain uses TRBV28 and TRBJ1-2; possible D gene TRBD1, 6 bases. The CDR3 length is 14 residues. V was pared by 6 bases and J by 4 bases, with 15 bases between. CDR1 and CDR2 from the germline V gene are MDHEN and SYDVKM. CDR3 DNA: TGTGCCAGCAGGGTCGTGGACAGACTCTATGGCTACACCTTC. Translating it yields CASRVVDRLYGYTF.

V gene TRBV19 combines with J gene TRBJ2-3; 7 bases align to TRBD2. The CDR3 length is 16 residues. The V segment lost 7 bases and the J segment 2 bases; nucleotides outside the gene matches: 12. CDR1 is LNHDA and CDR2 is SQIVND in the germline V gene (reference sequence). The chain's CDR3 is CASNQMGGSLTDTQYF. The CDR3 DNA is TGTGCCAGTAACCAGATGGGAGGGAGCCTCACAGATACGCAGTATTTT.

The rearrangement joins TRBV19 to TRBJ2-7; the match to TRBD2 covers 8 bases. From germline, CDR1 is LNHDA and CDR2 SQIVND (reference sequence). J gave up 2 bases and V 9 bases, and 24 bases lay outside the gene matches. This CDR3 has 19 residues. Here the CDR3 reads CASPSQCAYGGAPTYEQYF. In DNA, the CDR3 is TGTGCCAGCCCGTCTCAGTGTGCCTACGGGGGGGCCCCAACCTACGAGCAGTACTTC.

The chain has TRBV7-8 and TRBJ2-1; 8 positions match TRBD2. CDR3 size: 16 residues. V dropped 1 base and J dropped 12; count of bases not matched to a gene: 14. Germline loops: CDR1 SGHVS, CDR2 FQNEAQ. Here the CDR3 DNA reads TGTGCCAGCAGCTTAGGCGCGGCGGGGGGTGGGGTTGCGCAGTTCTTC. Protein: CASSLGAAGGGVAQFF. Full variable domain (outside the CDR3, taken from reference TRBV7-8 and TRBJ2-1): GAGVSQSPRYKVAKRGQDVALRCDPISGHVSLFWYQQALGQGPEFLTYFQNEAQLDKSGLPSDRFFAERPEGSVSTLKIQRTQQEDSAVYLCASSLGAAGGGVAQFFGPGTRLTVL.

This clone was detected a few times. The chain has TRBV5-6 and TRBJ2-7, with TRBD1 identical over 10 bases. The CDR3 runs to 13 residues. CDR1 SGHDT and CDR2 YYEEEE come from the germline V gene. V shed 4 bases, J shed 7 bases, and the junction held 5 bases outside the gene matches. DNA for the CDR3: TGTGCCAGCAGCGCCTGGACAGGGGGTGAGCAGTACTTC. Protein: CASSAWTGGEQYF.

The rearrangement links TRBV7-8 to TRBJ1-4; weak D call: TRBD1 (6 bases). The V and J ends lost 1 base and 8 bases respectively, with 11 bases between them. The length of the CDR3 is 14 residues. Germline-derived CDR1 and CDR2 are SGHVS and FQNEAQ. The CDR3 reads CASSLVRGNEKLFF. Written as DNA, the CDR3 is TGTGCCAGCAGCTTAGTTAGGGGGAACGAAAAACTGTTTTTT.

V gene TRBV19 combines with J gene TRBJ2-7, with a weak D call TRBD1 (5 bases). In germline, CDR1 is LNHDA, CDR2 SQIVND (reference sequence). This CDR3 has 12 residues. Trimming took off 3 bases at V and 4 bases at J, with 7 bases between the two ends. The CDR3 protein is CASSMQGYEQYF. DNA of the CDR3: TGTGCCAGTAGTATGCAGGGATACGAGCAGTACTTC.

V and J are TRBV2 and TRBJ2-5; 7 bases are shared with TRBD2. CDR1 SNHLY and CDR2 FYNNEI come from the germline V gene. The ends lost 5 bases at V and 5 bases at J; junction bases unmatched: 8. This CDR3 is built from 14 residues. CDR3 sequence (DNA): TGTGCCAGCAGTAAGGGAATGGGGGGGGAGACCCAGTACTTC. Protein product: CASSKGMGGETQYF.

The genes are TRBV19 and TRBJ1-5; D is unclear. CDR3 size: 12 residues. V was pared by 7 bases and J by 2 bases, with 6 bases between. Per the germline V gene, CDR1 is LNHDA and CDR2 is SQIVND (reference sequence). CDR3 sequence: CASTGGNQPQHF. CDR3 in DNA: TGTGCCAGTACGGGAGGCAATCAGCCCCAGCATTTT.

This clone was counted once. V and J are TRBV28 and TRBJ2-7; no clear D gene. CDR3 length: 13 residues. Germline CDR1 and CDR2: MDHEN and SYDVKM. Trimming left V 5 bases short and J 1 base short, with 9 bases between. The CDR3 region is CASSDRVSYEQYF. DNA of the CDR3: TGTGCCAGCAGTGACCGGGTGTCCTACGAGCAGTACTTC.

The chain employs TRBV6-5 and TRBJ1-2; 9 bases map to TRBD1. The CDR3 covers 14 residues. Germline V CDR1 and CDR2: MNHEY, SVGAGI. J lost 3 bases, V lost 7 bases, and 6 bases had no gene match. CDR3 sequence: CASNGQGLDYGYTF. The CDR3 bases are TGTGCCAGCAACGGACAGGGGCTAGACTATGGCTACACCTTC.

The V gene is TRBV7-3, the J gene TRBJ2-1, with TRBD2 matching over 8 bases. J was trimmed by 7 bases and V by 1 base; bases with no gene match: 15. The germline gives CDR1 SGHTA, CDR2 FQGTGA. CDR3 length: 18 residues. The CDR3, as DNA: TGTGCCAGCAGCTTAAGAGGGCGGCGAGCGGGAGTGGAAAATGAGCAGTTCTTC. It is translated as CASSLRGRRAGVENEQFF.